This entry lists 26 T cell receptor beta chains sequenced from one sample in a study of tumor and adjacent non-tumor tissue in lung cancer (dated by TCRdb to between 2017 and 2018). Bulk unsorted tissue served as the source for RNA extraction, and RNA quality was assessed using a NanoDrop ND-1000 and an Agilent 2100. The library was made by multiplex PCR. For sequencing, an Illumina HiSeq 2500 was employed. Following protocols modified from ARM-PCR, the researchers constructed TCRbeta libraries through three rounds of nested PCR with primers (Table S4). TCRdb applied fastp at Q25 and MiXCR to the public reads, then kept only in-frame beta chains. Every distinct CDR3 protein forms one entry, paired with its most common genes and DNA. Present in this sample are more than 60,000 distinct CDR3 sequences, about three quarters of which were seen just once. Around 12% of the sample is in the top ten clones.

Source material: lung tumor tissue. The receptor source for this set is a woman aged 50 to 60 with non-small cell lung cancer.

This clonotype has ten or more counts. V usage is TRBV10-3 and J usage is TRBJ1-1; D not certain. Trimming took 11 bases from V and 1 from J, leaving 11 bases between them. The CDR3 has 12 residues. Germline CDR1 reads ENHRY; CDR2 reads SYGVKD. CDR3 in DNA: TGTGCCGCCGCGGGCCCGAACACTGAAGCTTTCTTT. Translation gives CAAAGPNTEAFF.

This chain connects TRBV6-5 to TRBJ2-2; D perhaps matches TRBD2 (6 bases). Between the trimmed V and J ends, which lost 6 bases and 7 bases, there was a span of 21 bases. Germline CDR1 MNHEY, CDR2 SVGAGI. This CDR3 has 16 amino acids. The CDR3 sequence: CASSLRLSGEFGELFF. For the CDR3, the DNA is TGTGCCAGCAGCCTTAGACTATCGGGAGAGTTCGGGGAGCTGTTTTTT.

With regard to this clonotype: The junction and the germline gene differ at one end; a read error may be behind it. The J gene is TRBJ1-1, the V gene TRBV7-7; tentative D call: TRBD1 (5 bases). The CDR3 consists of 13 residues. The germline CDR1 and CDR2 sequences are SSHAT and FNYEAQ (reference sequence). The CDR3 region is CASSQQDLTETFF. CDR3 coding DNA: TGTGCTAGCAGCCAACAGGATCTGACTGAAACTTTCTTT.

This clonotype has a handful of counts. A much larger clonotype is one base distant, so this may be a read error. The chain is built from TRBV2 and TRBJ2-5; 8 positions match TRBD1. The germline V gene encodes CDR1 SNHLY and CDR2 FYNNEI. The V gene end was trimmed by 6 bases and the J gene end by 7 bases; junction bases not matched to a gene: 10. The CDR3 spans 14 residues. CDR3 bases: TGTGCCAGCAGCGGGACAGGATCCCGAGTGACCCAGTACTTC. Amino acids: CASSGTGSRVTQYF.

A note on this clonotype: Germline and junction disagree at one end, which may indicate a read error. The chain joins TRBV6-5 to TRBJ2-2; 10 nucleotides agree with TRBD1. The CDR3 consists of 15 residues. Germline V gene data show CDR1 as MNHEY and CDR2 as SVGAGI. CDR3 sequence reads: CASRTGTGEAWELFF. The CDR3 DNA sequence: TGTGCCAGCAGGACCGGGACAGGGGAGGCCTGGGAGTTGTTTTTT.

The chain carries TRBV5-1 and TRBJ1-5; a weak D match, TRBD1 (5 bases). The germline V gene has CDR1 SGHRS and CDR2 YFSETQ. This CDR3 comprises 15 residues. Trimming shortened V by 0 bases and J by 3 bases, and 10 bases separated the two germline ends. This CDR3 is CASSLEGTNNQPQHF. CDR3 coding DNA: TGCGCCAGCAGCTTGGAAGGGACGAACAATCAGCCCCAGCATTTT.

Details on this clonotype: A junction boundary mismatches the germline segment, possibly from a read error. The CDR3 DNA reads as TGTAGTGCAGCCCCTCGGATCACTGAAGCTCTCTTT. This sequence encodes CSAAPRITEALF. The chain has TRBV20-1 and TRBJ1-1, with D unclear. The CDR3 has 12 amino acids. The germline gives CDR1 DFQATT, CDR2 SNEGSKA (reference sequence).

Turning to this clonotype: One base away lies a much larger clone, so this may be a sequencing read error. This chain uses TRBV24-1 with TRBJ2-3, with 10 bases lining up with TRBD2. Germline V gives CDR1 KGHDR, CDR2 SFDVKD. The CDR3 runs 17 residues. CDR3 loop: CATSGGSGTSATDTHYF. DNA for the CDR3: TGTGCCACCAGCGGGGGGTCGGGGACTAGCGCCACAGATACGCACTATTTT.

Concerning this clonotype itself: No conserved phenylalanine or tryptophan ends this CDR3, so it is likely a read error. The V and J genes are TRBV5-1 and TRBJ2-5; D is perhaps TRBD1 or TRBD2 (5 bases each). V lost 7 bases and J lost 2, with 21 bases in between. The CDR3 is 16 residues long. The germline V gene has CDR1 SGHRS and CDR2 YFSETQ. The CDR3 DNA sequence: TGCGCCAGCGGCAATTTCGGGACGGCGAAACAAGAGACCCAGTACTTA. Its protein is CASGNFGTAKQETQYL.

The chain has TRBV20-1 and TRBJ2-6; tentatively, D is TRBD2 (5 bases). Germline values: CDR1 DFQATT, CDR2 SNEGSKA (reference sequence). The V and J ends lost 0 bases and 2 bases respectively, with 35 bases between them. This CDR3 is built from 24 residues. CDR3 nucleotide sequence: TGCAGTGCTAGAGATCATGAGGGAAACGTCGAAAGATACTGGCTTAGAACTGGGGCCAACGTCCTGACTTTC. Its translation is CSARDHEGNVERYWLRTGANVLTF.

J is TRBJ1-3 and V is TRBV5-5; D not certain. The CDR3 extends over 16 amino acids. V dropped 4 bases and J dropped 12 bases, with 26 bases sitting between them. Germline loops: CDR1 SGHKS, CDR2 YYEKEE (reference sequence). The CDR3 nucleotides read TGTGCCAGCAGCCTCTCTGTAGGTCGGGCCGGAATCATCATATATTTT. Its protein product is CASSLSVGRAGIIIYF.

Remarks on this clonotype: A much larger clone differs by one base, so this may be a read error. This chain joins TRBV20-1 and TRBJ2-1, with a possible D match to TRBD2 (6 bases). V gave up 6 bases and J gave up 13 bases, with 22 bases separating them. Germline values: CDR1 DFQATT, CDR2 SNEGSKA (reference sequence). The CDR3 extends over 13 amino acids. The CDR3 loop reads CSAPPGRGGDQFF. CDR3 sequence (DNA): TGCAGTGCCCCGCCCGGGAGAGGAGGTGATCAGTTCTTC.

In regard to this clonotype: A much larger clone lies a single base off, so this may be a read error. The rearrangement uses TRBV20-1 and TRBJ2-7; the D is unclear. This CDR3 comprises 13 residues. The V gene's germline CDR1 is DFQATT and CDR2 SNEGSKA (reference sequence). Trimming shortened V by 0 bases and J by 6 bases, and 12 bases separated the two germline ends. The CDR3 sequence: CSAREWAFIEQYF. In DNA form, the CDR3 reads TGCAGTGCTAGAGAGTGGGCGTTTATCGAGCAGTACTTC.

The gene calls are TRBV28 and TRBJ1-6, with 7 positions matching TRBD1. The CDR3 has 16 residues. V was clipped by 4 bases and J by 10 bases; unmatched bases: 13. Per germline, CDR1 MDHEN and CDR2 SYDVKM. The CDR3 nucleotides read TGTGCCAGCAGTTCCCATCGACAGGGCTCAGGGTCACCCCTCCACTTT. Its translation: CASSSHRQGSGSPLHF. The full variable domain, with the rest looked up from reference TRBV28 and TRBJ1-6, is DVKVTQSSRYLVKRTGEKVFLECVQDMDHENMFWYRQDPGLGLRLIYFSYDVKMKEKGDIPEGYSVSREKKERFSLILESASTNQTSMYLCASSSHRQGSGSPLHFGNGTRLTVT.

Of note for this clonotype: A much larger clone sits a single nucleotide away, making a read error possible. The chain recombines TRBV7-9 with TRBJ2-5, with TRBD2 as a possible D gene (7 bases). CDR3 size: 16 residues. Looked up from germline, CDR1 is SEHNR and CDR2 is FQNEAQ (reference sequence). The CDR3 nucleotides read TGTTCCAGCAGCTCAGAAGGCGGGGGCGCCTGGGAGACCCAGTACTTC. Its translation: CSSSSEGGGAWETQYF.

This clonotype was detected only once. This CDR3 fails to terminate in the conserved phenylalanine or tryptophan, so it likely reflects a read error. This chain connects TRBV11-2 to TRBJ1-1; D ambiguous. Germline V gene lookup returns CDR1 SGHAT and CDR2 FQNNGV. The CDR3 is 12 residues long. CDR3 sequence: CDTSLRDTEAFI. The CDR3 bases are TGTGACACAAGCTTAAGGGACACTGAAGCTTTCATT.

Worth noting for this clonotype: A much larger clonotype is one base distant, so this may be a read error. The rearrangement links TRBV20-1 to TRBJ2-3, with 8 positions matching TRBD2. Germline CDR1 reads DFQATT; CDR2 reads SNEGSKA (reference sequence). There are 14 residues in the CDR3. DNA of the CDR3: TGCAGTGCTAGAGTAAGCGGGAGCAGAGATACGCAGTATTTT. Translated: CSARVSGSRDTQYF.

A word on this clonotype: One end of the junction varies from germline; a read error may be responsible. The CDR3 region has the DNA TGCGCCAGCAGCCAAGATGCTCGGCCTTCCTACGAGCAGTATTTC. Protein: CASSQDARPSYEQYF. The chain carries TRBV4-1 and TRBJ2-7, with D unresolved. Germline loops: CDR1 MGHRA, CDR2 YSYEKL. This CDR3 contains 15 residues.

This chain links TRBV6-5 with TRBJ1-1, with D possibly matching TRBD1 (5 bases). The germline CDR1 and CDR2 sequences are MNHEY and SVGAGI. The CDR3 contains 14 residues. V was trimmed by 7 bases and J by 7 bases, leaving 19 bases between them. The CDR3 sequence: CASNYSRGANEAFF. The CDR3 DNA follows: TGTGCCAGCAATTATTCGCGGGGCGCCAATGAAGCTTTCTTT.

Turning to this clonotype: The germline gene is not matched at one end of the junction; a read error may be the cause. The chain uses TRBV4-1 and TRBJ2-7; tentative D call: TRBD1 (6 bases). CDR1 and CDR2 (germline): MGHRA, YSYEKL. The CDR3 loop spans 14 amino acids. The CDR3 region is CASSQDHGGYEQYF. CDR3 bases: TGCGCCAGCAGTCAAGACCATGGGGGCTATGAGCAGTACTTC.

CDR3 coding DNA: TGTGCCAGCAGGCCATCAAGCTCCTACGAGCAGTACTTC. This encodes CASRPSSSYEQYF. The chain has TRBV6-1 and TRBJ2-7; D uncertain. V dropped 6 bases and J dropped 0 bases, with 9 bases sitting between them. CDR1 is MNHNS and CDR2 is SASEGT in the germline V gene. CDR3 length: 13 amino acids.

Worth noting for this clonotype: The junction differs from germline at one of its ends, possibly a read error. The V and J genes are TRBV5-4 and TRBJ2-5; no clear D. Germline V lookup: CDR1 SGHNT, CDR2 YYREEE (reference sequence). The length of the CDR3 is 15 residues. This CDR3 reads CASSPPRLWQETLYF. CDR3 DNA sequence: TGTGCCAGCAGCCCCCCGCGCCTCTGGCAAGAGACCCTGTACTTC.

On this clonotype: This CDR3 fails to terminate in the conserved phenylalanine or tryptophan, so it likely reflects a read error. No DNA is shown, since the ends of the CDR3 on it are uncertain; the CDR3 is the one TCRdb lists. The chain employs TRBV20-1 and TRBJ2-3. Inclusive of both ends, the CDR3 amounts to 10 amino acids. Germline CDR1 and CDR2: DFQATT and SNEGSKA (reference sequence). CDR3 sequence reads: CSPIGSTQYL.

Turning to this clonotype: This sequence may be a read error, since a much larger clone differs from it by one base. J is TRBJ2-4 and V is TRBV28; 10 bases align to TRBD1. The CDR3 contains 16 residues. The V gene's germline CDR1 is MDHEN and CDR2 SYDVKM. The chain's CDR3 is CVSGGDRGKAKNIQYF. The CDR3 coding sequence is TGTGTCAGCGGCGGGGACAGGGGCAAAGCCAAAAACATTCAGTACTTC. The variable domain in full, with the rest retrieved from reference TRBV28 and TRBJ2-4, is DVKVTQSSRYLVKRTGEKVFLECVQDMDHENMFWYRQDPGLGLRLIYFSYDVKMKEKGDIPEGYSVSREKKERFSLILESASTNQTSMYLCVSGGDRGKAKNIQYFGAGTRLSVL.

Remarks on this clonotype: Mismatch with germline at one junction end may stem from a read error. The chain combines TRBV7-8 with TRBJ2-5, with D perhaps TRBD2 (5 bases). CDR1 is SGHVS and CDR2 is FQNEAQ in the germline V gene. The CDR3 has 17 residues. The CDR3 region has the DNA TGTGCCAGCAGCTTAGACCGGACGGGAAGGTCGGAAGAGATCCAGTACTTC. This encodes CASSLDRTGRSEEIQYF.

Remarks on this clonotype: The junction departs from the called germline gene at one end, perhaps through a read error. The CDR3: CASSQLQDGNQPQHF. CDR3 nucleotide sequence: TGTGCCAGCAGCCAACTCCAGGACGGCAATCAGCCCCAGCATTTC. The chain recombines TRBV4-2 with TRBJ1-5; D uncertain. The CDR3 runs 15 residues. The V gene's germline CDR1 is LGHNA and CDR2 YNFKEQ.